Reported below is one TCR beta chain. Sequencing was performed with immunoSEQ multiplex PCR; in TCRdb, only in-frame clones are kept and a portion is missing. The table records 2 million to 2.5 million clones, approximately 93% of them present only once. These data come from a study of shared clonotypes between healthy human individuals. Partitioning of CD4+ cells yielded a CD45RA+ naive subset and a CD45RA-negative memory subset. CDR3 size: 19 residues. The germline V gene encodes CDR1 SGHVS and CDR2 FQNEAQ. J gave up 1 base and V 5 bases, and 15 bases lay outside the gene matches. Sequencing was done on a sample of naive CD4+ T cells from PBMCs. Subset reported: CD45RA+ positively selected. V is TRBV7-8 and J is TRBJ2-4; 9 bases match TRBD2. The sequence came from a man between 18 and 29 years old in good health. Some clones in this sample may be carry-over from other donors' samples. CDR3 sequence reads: CASSAQGTSSNTAKNIQYF. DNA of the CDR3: TGTGCCAGCAGCGCCCAGGGGACTAGCTCGAATACGGCCAAAAACATTCAGTACTTC.